This T cell receptor (beta chain) came from a study of shared clonotypes between healthy human individuals. Clones were read by immunoSEQ multiplex PCR, and TCRdb kept only the in-frame ones, dropping some. This table has 550,000 to 850,000 clones, roughly two thirds appearing once. CDR3 length: 12 amino acids. CDR1 is SNHLY, CDR2 FYNNEI, per germline. The V and J ends lost 6 bases and 1 base respectively, with 6 bases between them. This clone was seen more than once but under ten times. The gene calls are TRBV2 and TRBJ1-1, with D possibly being TRBD1 (5 bases). Sequenced input: memory CD4+ T cells sorted from blood. Noted subset: CD45RA-negative fraction. This clonotype was sampled from a woman aged 25-40 years in good health. CDR3 in amino acids: CASRRGNTEAFF. The CDR3 coding sequence is TGTGCCAGCAGAAGGGGGAACACTGAAGCTTTCTTT.